This note documents a single T cell receptor (beta chain) sequence. The sample originates from a study of OX40 agonist ivuxolimab in advanced cancers. Method: immunoSEQ multiplex PCR; TCRdb's copy keeps in-frame clones and lacks some. The profile shows 30,000 to 45,000 clones, 70% to 85% of them singletons. This clonotype was sampled from an adult with an advanced solid tumor such as melanoma, head and neck, liver or kidney cancer. The material sequenced was CD4+ or CD8+ T cells sorted from blood, taken in a trial of the OX40 agonist ivuxolimab.

CDR3 sequence (DNA): TGTGCCAGCAGTTACTCTGGACTCAAAGGGGATTCACCCCTCCACTTT. This encodes CASSYSGLKGDSPLHF. The genes are TRBV6-6 and TRBJ1-6; a weak D match, TRBD1 (5 bases). V lost 0 bases, J lost 8 bases, and 14 bases lay in between. Looked up from germline, CDR1 is MNHNY and CDR2 is SVGAGI (reference sequence). The CDR3 is 16 residues long.